The 22 T cell receptor beta chains presented below share a single source sample, sequenced in a study of blood T cell repertoires in COVID-19. Profiling relied on immunoSEQ multiplex PCR, and the TCRdb table lists in-frame clones only, not all of them. This sample has about 270,000 clones, with more than 70% found just once. The sequencing sample was made of peripheral blood. These receptors all come from a woman at least 80 years old with COVID-19, enrolled during active disease.

The chain has TRBV14 and TRBJ2-2; D is perhaps TRBD2 (5 bases). The germline V and J ends were trimmed by 5 bases and 5 bases, with 12 bases remaining between them. Germline V CDR1 and CDR2: SGHDN, FVKESK. This CDR3 is 14 amino acids long. For the CDR3, the DNA is TGTGCCAGCAGCTCAGGAGGCGGGACCGGGGAGCTGTTTTTT. Its translation is CASSSGGGTGELFF.

The chain recombines TRBV3-1 (or the pseudogene TRBV3-2) with TRBJ1-5; the D is unclear. This CDR3 comprises 14 residues. The V end lost 1 base, the J end lost 3 bases, and 7 bases lay between the germline ends. Germline CDR1 LGHDT, CDR2 YNNKEL (reference sequence). The CDR3 bases are TGTGCCAGCAGCCAAGCACAGACCAATCAGCCCCAGCATTTT. Translating it yields CASSQAQTNQPQHF.

This rearrangement joins TRBV7-2 to TRBJ1-3; D is unclear. V shed 2 bases and J shed 4 bases, with 12 bases lying between them. The CDR3 is made up of 15 amino acids. Germline assignment: CDR1 SGHTA and CDR2 FQGNSA. CDR3 in amino acids: CASSLNQAGGNTIYF. The CDR3 DNA reads TGTGCCAGCAGCTTAAACCAGGCGGGAGGAAACACCATATATTTT.

This sequence joins TRBV4-2 and TRBJ2-3; 10 nucleotides align to TRBD1. The V segment lost 2 bases and the J segment 3 bases; nucleotides outside the gene matches: 8. The CDR3 loop spans 17 amino acids. Germline-derived CDR1 and CDR2 are LGHNA and YNFKEQ. CDR3 DNA sequence: TGTGCCAGCAGCCAATTGCTCCGGGACAGGGGTACAGATACGCAGTATTTT. It encodes CASSQLLRDRGTDTQYF.

This clone was observed a single time. The chain is built from TRBV28 and TRBJ1-5; the D is unclear. The CDR3 is made up of 15 amino acids. The germline V gene encodes CDR1 MDHEN and CDR2 SYDVKM. Trimming removed 2 bases at V and 0 bases at J, with 8 bases between. The CDR3 here is CASSLLGDSNQPQHF. CDR3 bases: TGTGCCAGCAGTTTACTAGGAGATAGCAATCAGCCCCAGCATTTT.

The chain uses TRBV6-2 or TRBV6-3 and TRBJ2-1; TRBD2 matches at 11 bases. The CDR3 runs to 17 residues. V was pared by 4 bases and J by 8 bases, with 13 bases of the junction left unmatched. Germline CDR1 is MNHEY and CDR2 is SVGEGT. The DNA of the CDR3 is TGTGCCAGCAGTTCACCCGGGGTAGCGGGGGGGCGGGATGAGCAGTTCTTC. The encoded protein is CASSSPGVAGGRDEQFF.

The chain carries TRBV5-1 and TRBJ1-2; D gene uncertain. CDR3 length: 12 amino acids. V was pared by 0 bases and J by 7 bases, with 7 bases between. From germline, CDR1 is SGHRS and CDR2 YFSETQ. CDR3 nucleotides: TGCGCCAGCAGCTTGGGAGTCATTGGCTACACCTTC. It translates to CASSLGVIGYTF.

The chain employs TRBV5-1 and TRBJ2-5; 15 bases fit TRBD2. The germline gives CDR1 SGHRS, CDR2 YFSETQ. The CDR3 totals 18 residues. J gave up 5 bases and V 4 bases, and 12 bases lay outside the gene matches. In DNA, the CDR3 is TGCGCCAGCAGCCCCATGGGGACTAGCGGGGGGCATGGGGAGACCCAGTACTTC. Residues: CASSPMGTSGGHGETQYF.

This clone was counted a few times. The CDR3 bases are TGTGCCAGCAGTCCTCCCGACACCTTCCCCTATGGCTACACCTTC. This encodes CASSPPDTFPYGYTF. The chain uses TRBV28 and TRBJ1-2, with D unresolved. CDR3 length: 15 residues. CDR1 is MDHEN, CDR2 SYDVKM, per germline. V gave up 5 bases and J gave up 4 bases, with 17 bases separating them.

The chain combines TRBV10-3 with TRBJ1-2, with 8 bases identical to TRBD1. The germline gives CDR1 ENHRY, CDR2 SYGVKD. J gave up 3 bases and V 6 bases, and 6 bases lay outside the gene matches. The CDR3 spans 14 residues. In nucleotides, the CDR3 is TGTGCCATCAGCGACATGACAGGGGACTATGGCTACACCTTC. Its protein is CAISDMTGDYGYTF.

The sample holds a few counts of this clone. The chain combines TRBV28 with TRBJ2-7; 7 nucleotides align to TRBD1. The germline V gene has CDR1 MDHEN and CDR2 SYDVKM. Unmatched junction bases numbered 5, after V lost 6 bases and J lost 0 bases. The CDR3 spans 14 residues. The CDR3 here is CASRQGTTSYEQYF. CDR3 bases: TGTGCCAGCAGACAGGGGACAACCTCCTACGAGCAGTACTTC. The whole variable domain, remainder taken from reference TRBV28 and TRBJ2-7, is DVKVTQSSRYLVKRTGEKVFLECVQDMDHENMFWYRQDPGLGLRLIYFSYDVKMKEKGDIPEGYSVSREKKERFSLILESASTNQTSMYLCASRQGTTSYEQYFGPGTRLTVT.

V usage is TRBV7-3 and J usage is TRBJ2-1, with 7 bases matching TRBD1. With 5 bases clipped from V and 8 bases from J, the junction kept 9 bases outside the gene matches. The CDR3 sequence is 14 residues long. Germline V gene data show CDR1 as SGHTA and CDR2 as FQGTGA. The DNA for the CDR3 is TGTGCCAGCAGCCAGAGGGGGCTAGACTATGAGCAGTTCTTC. This gives the protein CASSQRGLDYEQFF. The whole variable domain, filled in from reference TRBV7-3 and TRBJ2-1, reads GAGVSQTPSNKVTEKGKYVELRCDPISGHTALYWYRQSLGQGPEFLIYFQGTGAADDSGLPNDRFFAVRPEGSVSTLKIQRTERGDSAVYLCASSQRGLDYEQFFGPGTRLTVL.

V and J are TRBV2 and TRBJ1-4, with TRBD1 matching 8 bases. The V gene's germline CDR1 is SNHLY and CDR2 FYNNEI. Germline trimming cut 8 bases from V and 8 bases from J; bases unmatched to any gene: 10. This CDR3 region has 14 residues. The DNA for the CDR3 is TGTGCCAGCCGCGCCAGGGGGCTAGCGGAAAAACTGTTTTTT. As protein: CASRARGLAEKLFF.

The chain carries TRBV18 and TRBJ2-2, with D possibly TRBD1 on 6 matching bases. Trimming left V 2 bases short and J 4 bases short, with 14 bases between. Germline V lookup: CDR1 KGHSH, CDR2 LQKENI. CDR3 length equals 16 residues. The CDR3 DNA sequence: TGTGCCAGCTCACCAGATTACAGGGTATTCACCGGGGAGCTGTTTTTT. It codes for CASSPDYRVFTGELFF.

The rearrangement joins TRBV5-1 to TRBJ2-5; 7 bases line up with TRBD1. After removal of 4 bases from V and 1 base from J, the junction contained 4 bases not matched to a gene. CDR3 length equals 14 residues. Germline V gene lookup returns CDR1 SGHRS and CDR2 YFSETQ. CDR3 DNA sequence: TGCGCCAGCAGCCCGGGACAGATCCAAGAGACCCAGTACTTC. This sequence encodes CASSPGQIQETQYF.

The rearrangement uses TRBV9 and TRBJ1-6; 9 positions match TRBD1. V trimming: 4 bases; J trimming: 10 bases; junction bases outside the gene matches: 6. Germline V CDR1 and CDR2: SGDLS, YYNGEE. The CDR3 runs 14 residues. DNA for the CDR3: TGTGCCAGCAGCTGGGGGACAGGGTTGTCACCCCTCCACTTT. Encoded protein: CASSWGTGLSPLHF.

This rearrangement joins TRBV5-1 to TRBJ2-2, with 8 bases fitting TRBD1. V gave up 9 bases and J gave up 0 bases; unmatched junction bases: 4. The germline V gene has CDR1 SGHRS and CDR2 YFSETQ. There are 14 residues in the CDR3. CDR3 residues: CATRQGSNTGELFF. CDR3 nucleotides: TGCGCCACTAGACAGGGGTCGAACACCGGGGAGCTGTTTTTT.

V gene TRBV7-2 combines with J gene TRBJ2-2; TRBD2 agrees at 10 bases. The CDR3 runs 16 residues. V lost 5 bases and J lost 2; bases outside the gene matches: 5. Germline V gene sequence: CDR1 SGHTA, CDR2 FQGNSA. The CDR3 sequence: CASSHLAGVNTGELFF. As DNA, the CDR3 is TGTGCCAGCAGCCACCTAGCGGGGGTAAACACCGGGGAGCTGTTTTTT.

V usage is TRBV29-1 and J usage is TRBJ1-4, with D tentatively TRBD1 (5 bases). The CDR3 totals 14 residues. Trimming took 4 bases from V and 6 from J, leaving 15 bases between them. The germline V gene encodes CDR1 SQVTM and CDR2 ANQGSEA. For the CDR3, the DNA is TGCAGCGTTGGCCGGGGGACGAGCGATGAAAAACTGTTTTTT. It specifies CSVGRGTSDEKLFF. Together with reference TRBV29-1 and TRBJ1-4, the CDR3 gives the full variable domain: SAVISQKPSRDICQRGTSLTIQCQVDSQVTMMFWYRQQPGQSLTLIATANQGSEATYESGFVIDKFPISRPNLTFSTLTVSNMSPEDSSIYLCSVGRGTSDEKLFFGSGTQLSVL.

Turning to this clone: This CDR3 is also generated by other DNA sequences in the sample. The genes are TRBV20-1 and TRBJ2-5, with 8 bases identical to TRBD1. Looked up from germline, CDR1 is DFQATT and CDR2 is SNEGSKA (reference sequence). The CDR3 has 14 residues. V lost 3 bases, J lost 2 bases, and 5 bases stayed unmatched. CDR3: CSASGTGKQETQYF. CDR3 bases: TGCAGTGCTAGTGGGACAGGAAAACAAGAGACCCAGTACTTC.

The chain has TRBV7-9 and TRBJ1-2, with 11 positions matching TRBD1. This CDR3 has 14 amino acids. The germline gives CDR1 SEHNR, CDR2 FQNEAQ (reference sequence). J was trimmed by 5 bases and V by 4 bases; bases with no gene match: 3. The CDR3 DNA reads TGTGCCAGCAGCTCTGGACAGGGGGCGTATGGCTACACCTTC. It translates to CASSSGQGAYGYTF.

This chain connects TRBV7-9 to TRBJ1-1; TRBD1 is a possible D gene (6 bases). V was cut by 4 bases and J by 6 bases, with 12 bases left in between. The CDR3 sequence is 13 residues long. Germline-derived CDR1 and CDR2 are SEHNR and FQNEAQ (reference sequence). This CDR3 is CASSSWTVSEAFF. Written as DNA, the CDR3 is TGTGCCAGCAGCTCCTGGACAGTCTCTGAAGCTTTCTTT.